A selection of T cell receptor beta chains follows, all from one sample in a study of OX40 agonist ivuxolimab in advanced cancers. Profiled with immunoSEQ multiplex PCR; TCRdb holds only in-frame clones, not every one. The sample has roughly 50,000 clones, 70% to 90% seen once; the top ten hold 11%. Sample: CD4+ or CD8+ T cells sorted from blood, taken in a trial of the OX40 agonist ivuxolimab. The receptor source for this set is an adult with an advanced solid tumor such as melanoma, head and neck, liver or kidney cancer. Both conserved end residues are part of each CDR3.

>TRBV28|TRBJ1-2
CASSLRLGRGYGYTF
>TRBV2|TRBJ1-1
CASSTHSQTGENTEAFF
>TRBV7-6|TRBJ2-5
CASSLSGTETQYF
>TRBV5-1|TRBJ2-3
CASSVGAAPVRDTQYF
>TRBV29-1|TRBJ2-7
CSVSFGGRTYEQYF
>TRBV27|TRBJ2-7
CASSGDRFYEQYF
>TRBV13|TRBJ1-4
CASSFLGTGINEKLFF
>TRBV28|TRBJ1-5
CASSLVLTGNQPQHF
>TRBV13|TRBJ1-1
CASSLEGAPEAFF
>TRBV2|TRBJ2-1
CASSAGLPEQFF
>TRBV4-1|TRBJ2-5
CASSRSGVETQYF
>TRBV28|TRBJ2-7
CAIPPRGLAGESTYEQYF
>TRBV27|TRBJ2-7
CASRVWNEQYF
>TRBV6-1|TRBJ1-3
CASSETGSEGNTIYF
>TRBV11-2|TRBJ1-1
CASSLGTGGAPEAFF
>TRBV5-6|TRBJ1-2
CASSYPGRNYGYTF
>TRBV4-1|TRBJ1-1
CASSQAIGLNTEAFF